The rows below give T cell receptor beta chains drawn from one sample of a study of blood T cell repertoires in COVID-19. Method: immunoSEQ multiplex PCR; TCRdb's copy keeps in-frame clones and lacks some. The profile shows fewer than 200,000 clones, around 84% of them singletons. Source material: PBMCs or T cells enriched from blood (not recorded which). The origin of the receptors is a man aged 50-60 years who had recovered from COVID-19. CDR3s include the opening cysteine and the closing phenylalanine or tryptophan. The D gene is left open where the match is weak. Size values are once, few and many counts, or a class for expanded clones, and some rows have none.

v_gene: TRBV28; d_gene: TRBD1; abundance: .; j_gene: TRBJ2-7; CDR3aa: CASSPTDRGYYEQYF; CDR3nt: TGTGCCAGCAGCCCAACCGACAGGGGATACTACGAGCAGTACTTC
v_gene: TRBV10-3; d_gene: .; abundance: .; j_gene: TRBJ2-3; CDR3aa: CAITIQGTDTQYF; CDR3nt: TGTGCCATCACTATACAGGGCACAGATACGCAGTATTTT
v_gene: TRBV25-1; d_gene: TRBD1; abundance: few; j_gene: TRBJ2-1; CDR3aa: CASSEWTGVRNEQFF; CDR3nt: TGTGCCAGCAGTGAATGGACAGGGGTTCGCAATGAGCAGTTCTTC
v_gene: TRBV14; d_gene: TRBD1; abundance: .; j_gene: TRBJ1-2; CDR3aa: CASSQALDRGYPNYGYTF; CDR3nt: TGTGCCAGCAGCCAAGCCTTGGACAGGGGGTATCCGAACTATGGCTACACCTTC
v_gene: TRBV30; d_gene: TRBD1; abundance: once; j_gene: TRBJ1-4; CDR3aa: CAWSRTGEKLFF; CDR3nt: TGTGCCTGGAGTCGGACAGGGGAAAAACTGTTTTTT
v_gene: TRBV7-9; d_gene: TRBD2; abundance: .; j_gene: TRBJ2-1; CDR3aa: CASTRTSGGLNNEQFF; CDR3nt: TGTGCCAGCACCAGGACTAGCGGGGGGCTCAACAATGAGCAGTTCTTC
v_gene: TRBV2; d_gene: TRBD1; abundance: .; j_gene: TRBJ1-1; CDR3aa: CASRRQGVTEAFF; CDR3nt: TGTGCCAGCAGGAGACAGGGGGTGACTGAAGCTTTCTTT
v_gene: TRBV4-2; d_gene: TRBD2; abundance: .; j_gene: TRBJ2-3; CDR3aa: CASSRETSGSDTQYF; CDR3nt: TGTGCCAGCAGCCGAGAGACTAGCGGATCAGATACGCAGTATTTT
v_gene: TRBV30; d_gene: TRBD2; abundance: .; j_gene: TRBJ2-5; CDR3aa: CAWSPIGGGAAETQYF; CDR3nt: TGTGCCTGGAGTCCTATCGGCGGGGGGGCAGCTGAGACCCAGTACTTC
v_gene: TRBV6-5; d_gene: TRBD1; abundance: .; j_gene: TRBJ1-1; CDR3aa: CASSYQTGGRTEAFF; CDR3nt: TGTGCCAGCAGTTACCAGACAGGGGGAAGGACTGAAGCTTTCTTT
v_gene: TRBV28; d_gene: TRBD1; abundance: .; j_gene: TRBJ1-2; CDR3aa: CASSGGQGLGYTF; CDR3nt: TGTGCCAGCAGTGGGGGACAGGGCCTTGGCTACACCTTC
v_gene: TRBV10-1; d_gene: TRBD2; abundance: once; j_gene: TRBJ2-5; CDR3aa: CASSEGGGGGRETQYF; CDR3nt: TGCGCCAGCAGTGAAGGCGGGGGGGGTGGAAGAGAGACCCAGTACTTC
v_gene: TRBV5-1; d_gene: TRBD1; abundance: .; j_gene: TRBJ1-1; CDR3aa: CASRRQGDGITEAFF; CDR3nt: TGCGCCAGCAGAAGACAGGGGGATGGAATCACTGAAGCTTTCTTT
v_gene: TRBV7-9; d_gene: .; abundance: .; j_gene: TRBJ1-1; CDR3aa: CASSLDGPGRTEAFF; CDR3nt: TGTGCCAGCAGCTTAGATGGCCCAGGCCGGACTGAAGCTTTCTTT
v_gene: TRBV10-2; d_gene: .; abundance: .; j_gene: TRBJ1-2; CDR3aa: CASSEVPSAEGYTF; CDR3nt: TGCGCCAGCAGTGAGGTTCCCTCCGCGGAGGGCTACACCTTC
v_gene: TRBV2; d_gene: .; abundance: few; j_gene: TRBJ2-7; CDR3aa: CASTGPFRGSSYEQYF; CDR3nt: TGTGCCAGCACTGGGCCTTTTCGTGGGAGCTCCTACGAGCAGTACTTC
v_gene: TRBV6-4; d_gene: TRBD2; abundance: .; j_gene: TRBJ2-3; CDR3aa: CASSEGLAGAYTDTQYF; CDR3nt: TGTGCCAGCAGTGAGGGACTAGCGGGGGCCTACACAGATACGCAGTATTTT
v_gene: TRBV12-3/TRBV12-4; d_gene: .; abundance: medium-sized; j_gene: TRBJ2-1; CDR3aa: CASVGSSYNEQFF; CDR3nt: TGTGCCAGTGTGGGGAGCTCCTACAATGAGCAGTTCTTC
v_gene: TRBV28; d_gene: .; abundance: .; j_gene: TRBJ1-1; CDR3aa: CASSSRPRGTEAFF; CDR3nt: TGTGCCAGCAGTTCCCGGCCAAGAGGCACTGAAGCTTTCTTT
v_gene: TRBV3-1/TRBV3-2; d_gene: .; abundance: .; j_gene: TRBJ2-1; CDR3aa: CASLADNEQFF; CDR3nt: TGTGCCAGCTTGGCGGACAATGAGCAGTTCTTC
v_gene: TRBV10-3; d_gene: .; abundance: few; j_gene: TRBJ2-3; CDR3aa: CAISDDSVTQYF; CDR3nt: TGTGCCATCAGTGATGACTCCGTTACGCAGTATTTT
v_gene: TRBV6-1; d_gene: TRBD2; abundance: .; j_gene: TRBJ2-1; CDR3aa: CASSEAVGGGSNEQFF; CDR3nt: TGTGCCAGCAGTGAAGCGGTGGGCGGGGGGAGCAATGAGCAGTTCTTC